A selection of T cell receptor beta chains follows, all from one sample in a study of blood T cell repertoires in COVID-19. Some clones are missing from TCRdb's copy, which holds only in-frame ones; the method was immunoSEQ multiplex PCR. Among roughly 520,000 clones listed, 88% were seen once. Sequenced sample: PBMCs or T cells enriched from blood (not recorded which). The receptors come from a woman aged 35 to 49 who had recovered from COVID-19. Each CDR3 is given with its conserved first and last residue. The order of the fields is V gene, CDR3 length, J gene, clone size, D gene, CDR3 DNA, CDR3 protein. D genes are given only for firm matches. The listing skips clone size in some rows; elsewhere it reads once, few, many or a size class.

V: TRBV5-1; length: 15; J: TRBJ2-7; size: once; D: TRBD2; DNA: TGCGCCAGCAGTATTGGACTAGCGGACTCCTACGAGCAGTACTTC; CDR3: CASSIGLADSYEQYF
V: TRBV7-2; length: 14; J: TRBJ2-7; size: -; D: TRBD1; DNA: TGTGCCAGCAGCTCAGGACAGGGAGCCTACGAGCAGTACTTC; CDR3: CASSSGQGAYEQYF
V: TRBV18; length: 16; J: TRBJ1-1; size: -; D: -; DNA: TGTGCCAGCTCACTCACTGGACTGCCGATGAACACTGAAGCTTTCTTT; CDR3: CASSLTGLPMNTEAFF
V: TRBV5-6; length: 12; J: TRBJ2-7; size: -; D: -; DNA: TGTGCCAGCAGCTTGAACAGCCGGGAGCAGTACTTC; CDR3: CASSLNSREQYF
V: TRBV6-1; length: 13; J: TRBJ2-7; size: few; D: -; DNA: TGTGCCAGCAGTGAATTATTAGGCGGCGAGCAGTACTTC; CDR3: CASSELLGGEQYF
V: TRBV25-1; length: 13; J: TRBJ1-6; size: -; D: TRBD1; DNA: TGTGCCAGCACGGACAGGAGGAATTCACCCCTCCACTTT; CDR3: CASTDRRNSPLHF
V: TRBV2; length: 15; J: TRBJ2-7; size: -; D: TRBD1; DNA: TGTGCCAGCAGTCTAACCGGGACAGGGGTATACGAGCAGTACTTC; CDR3: CASSLTGTGVYEQYF
V: TRBV7-9; length: 17; J: TRBJ2-1; size: -; D: -; DNA: TGTGCCAGCAGCTTAGTATGGGGAGCGAGCTCCTACAATGAGCAGTTCTTC; CDR3: CASSLVWGASSYNEQFF
V: TRBV3-1/TRBV3-2; length: 17; J: TRBJ2-1; size: -; D: TRBD2; DNA: TGTGCCAGCAGCACCCAAATGACTAGCGGGCCATACAATGAGCAGTTCTTC; CDR3: CASSTQMTSGPYNEQFF
V: TRBV9; length: 15; J: TRBJ1-3; size: -; D: TRBD1; DNA: TGTGCCAGCAGCGTAGAGGGGGCGAGGCGAAACACCATATATTTT; CDR3: CASSVEGARRNTIYF
V: TRBV9; length: 18; J: TRBJ2-6; size: -; D: TRBD1; DNA: TGTGCCAGCAGCATTCGGACAGGGACGTTGTCTGGGGCCAACGTCCTGACTTTC; CDR3: CASSIRTGTLSGANVLTF
V: TRBV7-9; length: 11; J: TRBJ1-2; size: -; D: -; DNA: TGTGCCAGCAGCCAGGGGCTCCAGTACACCTTC; CDR3: CASSQGLQYTF
V: TRBV11-2; length: 15; J: TRBJ2-5; size: -; D: TRBD2; DNA: TGTGCCAGCAGCTACTCGCCGGGACTAGCGGGCAGACAGTACTTC; CDR3: CASSYSPGLAGRQYF
V: TRBV30; length: 13; J: TRBJ1-4; size: -; D: -; DNA: TGTGCCTGGAATTATGCAACTAATGAAAAACTGTTTTTT; CDR3: CAWNYATNEKLFF
V: TRBV7-2; length: 13; J: TRBJ2-1; size: -; D: -; DNA: TGTGCCAGCCATCGCCCGGCCCAGAGGGAGCAGTTCTTC; CDR3: CASHRPAQREQFF
V: TRBV6-1; length: 13; J: TRBJ1-1; size: -; D: -; DNA: TGTGCCAGCAGCAACCGGCAGGTCACTGAAGCTTTCTTT; CDR3: CASSNRQVTEAFF
V: TRBV7-8; length: 16; J: TRBJ2-7; size: -; D: TRBD1; DNA: TGTGCCAGCAGCCCCGGACAGGGTTCGAGCCCCCTCGAGCAGTACTTC; CDR3: CASSPGQGSSPLEQYF
V: TRBV6-1; length: 17; J: TRBJ1-2; size: -; D: TRBD1; DNA: TGTGCCAGCAGTGAAGCGCTATTCGGTAGACAGGGAGGTGGCTACACCTTC; CDR3: CASSEALFGRQGGGYTF
V: TRBV19; length: 14; J: TRBJ1-1; size: once; D: TRBD1; DNA: TGTGCCAGTAGCGTTCAGGGGGCGAGGACTGAAGCTTTCTTT; CDR3: CASSVQGARTEAFF
V: TRBV4-2; length: 15; J: TRBJ1-2; size: -; D: TRBD1; DNA: TGTGCCAGCAGCCCTAACGACAGGGGGCAGGATGGCTACACCTTC; CDR3: CASSPNDRGQDGYTF
V: TRBV27; length: 16; J: TRBJ2-1; size: -; D: TRBD2; DNA: TGTGCCAGCAGTTTAGCACCGGGACTATCCTACAATGAGCAGTTCTTC; CDR3: CASSLAPGLSYNEQFF
V: TRBV19; length: 15; J: TRBJ2-5; size: -; D: TRBD2; DNA: TGTGCCAGTAGTATGCTAGCGGGAGGCCAAGAGACCCAGTACTTC; CDR3: CASSMLAGGQETQYF
V: TRBV5-1; length: 14; J: TRBJ2-5; size: -; D: -; DNA: TGCGCCAGCAGCTTGCCCTACCTCGGGGAGACCCAGTACTTC; CDR3: CASSLPYLGETQYF
V: TRBV25-1; length: 15; J: TRBJ1-1; size: -; D: TRBD1; DNA: TGTGCCAGCAGTGAATCGGCAGGGGGATACACTGAAGCTTTCTTT; CDR3: CASSESAGGYTEAFF
V: TRBV20-1; length: 15; J: TRBJ2-3; size: -; D: -; DNA: TGCAGTGCTAGTTGGGCGGGTCCCCTCACAGATACGCAGTATTTT; CDR3: CSASWAGPLTDTQYF
V: TRBV5-1; length: 16; J: TRBJ2-2; size: -; D: TRBD1; DNA: TGCGCCAGCAGCTGGCTCGGGACAGGGCTCACCGGGGAGCTGTTTTTT; CDR3: CASSWLGTGLTGELFF
V: TRBV19; length: 16; J: TRBJ1-5; size: -; D: TRBD1; DNA: TGTGCCAGTAGATGGACAGGGGGCCCGAGCAATCAGCCCCAGCATTTT; CDR3: CASRWTGGPSNQPQHF
V: TRBV6-2/TRBV6-3; length: 18; J: TRBJ2-3; size: -; D: TRBD2; DNA: TGTGCCAGCAGTTACTTATACGGACTAGCGGGAGGGCTGGATACGCAGTATTTT; CDR3: CASSYLYGLAGGLDTQYF
V: TRBV5-6; length: 15; J: TRBJ1-2; size: -; D: -; DNA: TGTGCCAGCAGCTTGGCCCGGAGTCTTAACTATGGCTACACCTTC; CDR3: CASSLARSLNYGYTF
V: TRBV29-1; length: 13; J: TRBJ1-1; size: -; D: TRBD1; DNA: TGCAGCGCGTCCGGGACAGGGAGCGCTGAAGCTTTCTTT; CDR3: CSASGTGSAEAFF
V: TRBV19; length: 16; J: TRBJ2-2; size: -; D: -; DNA: TGTGCCAGTAGTATATCCGGGTTTGGTCACGACGGGGAGCTGTTTTTT; CDR3: CASSISGFGHDGELFF
V: TRBV2; length: 14; J: TRBJ2-1; size: -; D: TRBD2; DNA: TGTGCCAGCGTTCCCGGGGGGAACTACAATGAGCAGTTCTTC; CDR3: CASVPGGNYNEQFF
V: TRBV27; length: 15; J: TRBJ2-7; size: -; D: TRBD1; DNA: TGTGCCAGTCGCCAGCTCGGGACAGGAGGATACGAGCAGTACTTC; CDR3: CASRQLGTGGYEQYF
V: TRBV7-6; length: 12; J: TRBJ2-7; size: -; D: TRBD2; DNA: TGTGCCAGCAGCTTACTAGCGGGCCAGCAGTACTTC; CDR3: CASSLLAGQQYF
V: TRBV10-3; length: 14; J: TRBJ1-3; size: -; D: -; DNA: TGTGCCATCAGTGGGGGGGAAACTGGAAACACCATATATTTT; CDR3: CAISGGETGNTIYF
V: TRBV5-8; length: 14; J: TRBJ1-1; size: -; D: -; DNA: TGTGCCAGCAGCTTAATATACATGAACACTGAAGCTTTCTTT; CDR3: CASSLIYMNTEAFF
V: TRBV2; length: 15; J: TRBJ2-3; size: -; D: -; DNA: TGTGCCAGCAGTGAATCCGCTTTTGGGGGGGATACGCAGTATTTT; CDR3: CASSESAFGGDTQYF
V: TRBV10-2; length: 16; J: TRBJ2-1; size: -; D: TRBD1; DNA: TGCGCCAGCAGTGAGCCATGGGACAGGAGCTACAATGAGCAGTTCTTC; CDR3: CASSEPWDRSYNEQFF
V: TRBV7-9; length: 15; J: TRBJ2-5; size: -; D: TRBD2; DNA: TGTGCCAGCAGCCCAAGACTAGCGGGAGTGGAGACCCAGTACTTC; CDR3: CASSPRLAGVETQYF
V: TRBV5-1; length: 15; J: TRBJ1-2; size: once; D: TRBD1; DNA: TGCGCCAGCAGCTTGGAGGGGGCCCCCTCCTATGGCTACACCTTC; CDR3: CASSLEGAPSYGYTF
V: TRBV11-2; length: 17; J: TRBJ2-1; size: -; D: TRBD2; DNA: TGTGCCAGCAGCCCCCGATTGCTGACTAGCGGCTACAATGAGCAGTTCTTC; CDR3: CASSPRLLTSGYNEQFF
V: TRBV5-1; length: 14; J: TRBJ2-5; size: -; D: TRBD2; DNA: TGCGCCAGCAGCCCCGGACTAGCGGGAGCGCCTCAGTACTTC; CDR3: CASSPGLAGAPQYF
V: TRBV15; length: 14; J: TRBJ1-5; size: -; D: TRBD1; DNA: TGTGCCACCAGCGATACAGGGGGCATTCAGCCCCAGCATTTT; CDR3: CATSDTGGIQPQHF
V: TRBV6-4; length: 15; J: TRBJ1-2; size: -; D: -; DNA: TGTGCCGGGGGCGATATTACTCACGACTTCTATGGCTACACCTTC; CDR3: CAGGDITHDFYGYTF
V: TRBV7-9; length: 14; J: TRBJ1-1; size: -; D: -; DNA: TGTGCCAGCAGCTTAGGGGACATTGGGGCTGAAGCTTTCTTT; CDR3: CASSLGDIGAEAFF
V: TRBV4-1; length: 14; J: TRBJ1-2; size: -; D: -; DNA: TGCGCCAGCAGCCAGAGGACAGTGGAGTATGGCTACACCTTC; CDR3: CASSQRTVEYGYTF
V: TRBV9; length: 14; J: TRBJ1-5; size: -; D: TRBD1; DNA: TGTGCCAGCAGCCCAGGGACAGGGGGTGAGCCCCAGCATTTT; CDR3: CASSPGTGGEPQHF